These 2 T cell receptor beta chains came from one sample sequenced in a study of CD8 T cells in ankylosing spondylitis. From the 5' RACE reads, TCRdb called clonotypes with MiXCR, one entry per CDR3 protein. The table has tens of thousands of distinct CDR3 sequences, about a tenth seen once. Sequences were obtained from blood, either unsorted or a sorted T cell fraction (not recorded which). The source is a male donor with ankylosing spondylitis or in good health (not recorded which).

This clonotype was observed many times. The J gene is TRBJ2-4, the V gene TRBV10-3; a possible D gene is TRBD2 (7 bases). V shed 0 bases and J shed 0 bases, with 9 bases lying between them. CDR1 and CDR2 from the germline V gene are ENHRY and SYGVKD. This CDR3 region has 16 residues. CDR3 region: CAISESGGVAKNIQYF. The DNA of the CDR3 is TGTGCCATCAGTGAGTCAGGGGGGGTAGCCAAAAACATTCAGTACTTC.

This clonotype was found many times. The J gene is TRBJ2-5, the V gene TRBV13; 14 bases match TRBD2. J was trimmed by 5 bases and V by 5 bases; bases with no gene match: 7. Germline V gives CDR1 PRHDT, CDR2 FYEKMQ (reference sequence). CDR3 length equals 16 residues. CDR3 in DNA: TGTGCCAGCAGCCCGGGACTAGCGGGAGCCGGTGAGACCCAGTACTTC. Translated, it gives CASSPGLAGAGETQYF.